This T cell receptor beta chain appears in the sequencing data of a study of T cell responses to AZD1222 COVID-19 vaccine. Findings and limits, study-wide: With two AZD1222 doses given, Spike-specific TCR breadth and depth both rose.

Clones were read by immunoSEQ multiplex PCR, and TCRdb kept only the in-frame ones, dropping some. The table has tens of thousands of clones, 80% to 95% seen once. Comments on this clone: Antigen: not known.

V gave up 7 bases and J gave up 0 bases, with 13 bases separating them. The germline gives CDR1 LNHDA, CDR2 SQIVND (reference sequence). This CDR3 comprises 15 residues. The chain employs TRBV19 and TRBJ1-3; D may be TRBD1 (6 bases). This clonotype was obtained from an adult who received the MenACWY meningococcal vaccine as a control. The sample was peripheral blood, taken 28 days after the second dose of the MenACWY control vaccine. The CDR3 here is CASNPDSYSGNTIYF. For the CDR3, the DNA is TGTGCCAGTAACCCGGACAGTTACTCTGGAAACACCATATATTTT.